This T cell receptor beta chain was recovered during a study of shared clonotypes between healthy human individuals. Trimming removed 3 bases from V and 0 bases from J; junction bases left unmatched: 14. The CDR3 is 20 residues long. Germline CDR1 and CDR2: SGHTA and FQGTGA. Donors were healthy HIV-negative adults without recently reported acute infections or vaccinations. Clones were sequenced by immunoSEQ multiplex PCR, and TCRdb holds only the in-frame ones, with some missing. The sample has 1.4 million to 1.5 million clones, roughly 95% seen once. This clone has a single count. The J gene is TRBJ2-3, the V gene TRBV7-3; 11 bases agree with TRBD2. This receptor was taken from a man aged 25 to 45 in good health. The sample consisted of naive CD4+ T cells sorted from blood. Specified subset: CD45RA+ positively selected. The CDR3 DNA sequence: TGTGCCAGCAGCTTTGGCTCCGGGACTAGCGGAGATACTAGCACAGATACGCAGTATTTT. Translation: CASSFGSGTSGDTSTDTQYF.